The 7 T cell receptor beta chains given below trace back to one sample, sequenced in a study of blood T cells in healthy people across ages. The authors ran a second PCR of 7 to 11 cycles using a sample-barcoded 5' primer and a J-beta primer mix. TCRdb independently ran MiXCR on the 5' RACE reads; one entry per CDR3 protein. This sample has some 550,000 distinct CDR3 sequences, with less than 60% found just once. The sample comprised blood. Source of these receptors: an elderly man in good health.

As concerns this clonotype: A read error may explain this, as a much larger clone is one base away. This chain links TRBV6-6 with TRBJ2-1; 10 nucleotides match TRBD1. The CDR3 sequence is 15 residues long. Germline loops: CDR1 MNHNY, CDR2 SVGAGI (reference sequence). V lost 11 bases and J lost 6; bases outside the gene matches: 13. CDR3 sequence reads: CARTARDRGRNEQFF. The CDR3 coding sequence is TGTGCCCGCACCGCAAGGGACAGGGGACGCAATGAGCAGTTCTTC.

V and J are TRBV9 and TRBJ1-1; no firm D call. V dropped 0 bases and J dropped 6 bases, with 12 bases sitting between them. Per germline, CDR1 SGDLS and CDR2 YYNGEE. The CDR3 covers 14 residues. The CDR3 sequence is CASSVAPGGSEAFF. Here the CDR3 DNA reads TGTGCCAGCAGCGTAGCCCCAGGAGGCTCTGAAGCTTTCTTT.

The chain couples TRBV7-9 to TRBJ2-1; 8 bases map to TRBD1. V shed 5 bases and J 8 bases; nucleotides not matched to a gene: 11. The CDR3 runs 15 residues. From germline, CDR1 is SEHNR and CDR2 FQNEAQ (reference sequence). This CDR3 is CASSRSDRVLYEQFF. The CDR3 bases are TGTGCCAGCAGCAGGTCGGACAGGGTTTTATATGAGCAGTTCTTC.

The rearrangement joins TRBV3-1 to TRBJ2-1; a weak D match, TRBD1 (5 bases). This CDR3 has 12 residues. CDR1 is LGHDT, CDR2 YNNKEL, per germline (reference sequence). V was shortened by 1 base and J by 8 bases, with 6 bases between the two germline ends. CDR3 sequence (DNA): TGTGCCAGCAGCCAAGCAGGGTATGAGCAGTTCTTC. Translation: CASSQAGYEQFF.

The V and J genes are TRBV27 and TRBJ2-3; D remains ambiguous. The CDR3 consists of 13 residues. Germline loops: CDR1 MNHEY, CDR2 SMNVEV (reference sequence). Trimming removed 10 bases at V and 1 base at J, with 12 bases between. CDR3 bases: TGTGCCACCCGACCATTAGGCACAGATACGCAGTATTTT. Amino acid sequence: CATRPLGTDTQYF.

This clonotype was seen more than once but under ten times. This chain connects TRBV6-2 or TRBV6-3 to TRBJ2-4; 7 bases align to TRBD2. The CDR3 consists of 16 residues. Trimming at V came to 7 bases and at J to 8 bases, leaving 17 bases not matched to a gene. The germline CDR1 and CDR2 sequences are MNHEY and SVGEGT. CDR3 in DNA: TGTGCCAGCAACGAACATGCGGGAGAGGCTGGTTACATTCAGTACTTC. The encoded protein is CASNEHAGEAGYIQYF.

This chain links TRBV29-1 with TRBJ2-5; 9 bases align to TRBD1. Gene TRBJ2-7 matches the end of the DNA better, so the J call may be wrong. CDR1 and CDR2 from the germline V gene are SQVTM and ANQGSEA. The CDR3 runs 14 residues. CDR3 bases: TGCAGCGTTGCCATAGGGACAGGGACCTACGAGCAGTACTTC. Translating it yields CSVAIGTGTYEQYF.